This TCR beta chain appears in the sequencing data of a study of blood T cell repertoires in COVID-19. Study details: Sites in the United States, Italy and Spain provided acute and convalescent COVID-19 samples.

Clones were sequenced by immunoSEQ multiplex PCR, and TCRdb holds only the in-frame ones, with some missing. The data contain 90,000 or so clones, around nine tenths of them singletons. Germline assignment: CDR1 SGHRS and CDR2 YFSETQ. There are 13 residues in the CDR3. V lost 1 base to trimming and J lost 3 bases, with 8 bases between them. Seattle's enrolled individuals joined amid active infection and were then monitored longitudinally. The clonotype originates from a woman aged 55-75 years with COVID-19, enrolled during active disease. The V gene is TRBV5-1, the J gene TRBJ2-7; a weak D match, TRBD2 (5 bases). The sequenced sample was peripheral blood. The CDR3 DNA reads TGCGCCAGCAGCTTGTTCGGGAACTACGAGCAGTACTTC. As protein: CASSLFGNYEQYF.